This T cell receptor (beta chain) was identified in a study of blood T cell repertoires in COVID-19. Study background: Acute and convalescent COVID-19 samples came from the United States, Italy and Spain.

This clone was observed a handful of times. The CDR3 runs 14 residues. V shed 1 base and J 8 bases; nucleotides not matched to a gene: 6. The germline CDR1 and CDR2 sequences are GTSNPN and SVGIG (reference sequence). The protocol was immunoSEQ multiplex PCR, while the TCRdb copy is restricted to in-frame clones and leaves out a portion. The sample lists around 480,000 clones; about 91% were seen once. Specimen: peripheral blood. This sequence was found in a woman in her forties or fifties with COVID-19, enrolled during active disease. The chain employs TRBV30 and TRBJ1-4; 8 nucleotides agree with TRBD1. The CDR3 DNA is TGTGCCTGGAGTGGGACAGGGTTTGGGGAAAAACTGTTTTTT. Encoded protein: CAWSGTGFGEKLFF.